The rows below give T cell receptor beta chains drawn from one sample of a study of blood T cell repertoires in COVID-19. TCRdb's table, derived via immunoSEQ multiplex PCR, lists solely in-frame clones and lacks some. The table has about 78,000 clones, 65% to 85% seen once. Sequences were obtained from peripheral blood. The receptors stem from a man between 60 and 75 years old with active or convalescent COVID-19. Each CDR3 is given with its conserved first and last residue. Each record gives: V gene, D gene, clone size, J gene, CDR3 protein, CDR3 DNA. A D gene is named only where the DNA matches it firmly. Clone size is shown for a subset of rows, as once, few, many or a class of expanded clone.

TRBV10-3,TRBD1,.,TRBJ2-7,CAISEPGQGGPYEQYF,TGTGCCATCAGTGAGCCCGGACAGGGGGGCCCCTACGAGCAGTACTTC
TRBV27,TRBD1,.,TRBJ2-2,CASSLLATGSVTGELFF,TGTGCCAGCAGTTTATTAGCGACAGGGTCGGTCACCGGGGAGCTGTTTTTT
TRBV5-4,TRBD2,.,TRBJ2-7,CASSPWAGEIEQYF,TGTGCCAGCAGCCCCTGGGCGGGGGAGATCGAGCAGTACTTC
TRBV13,TRBD2,.,TRBJ2-7,CASSFGLAGAGEQYF,TGTGCCAGCAGCTTCGGACTAGCGGGGGCGGGGGAGCAGTACTTC
TRBV12-3/TRBV12-4,TRBD1,few,TRBJ1-2,CASTFRDSYGYTF,TGTGCCAGCACCTTCCGGGACAGCTATGGCTACACCTTC
TRBV7-2,TRBD1,.,TRBJ1-4,CASSLGQGNEKLFF,TGTGCCAGCAGCTTGGGACAGGGAAATGAAAAACTGTTTTTT
TRBV5-4,.,.,TRBJ2-7,CASSSAGEQYF,TGTGCCAGCAGCTCCGCCGGGGAGCAGTACTTC
TRBV29-1,.,.,TRBJ1-2,CSVDGTSTFYGYTF,TGCAGCGTTGACGGGACTTCCACTTTCTATGGCTACACCTTC
TRBV5-1,TRBD1,.,TRBJ2-7,CASSKGQGAFEQYF,TGCGCCAGCAGCAAGGGACAGGGGGCTTTCGAGCAGTACTTC
TRBV7-8,.,.,TRBJ1-1,CASSLGRLNTEAFF,TGTGCCAGCAGCTTAGGGCGGCTGAACACTGAAGCTTTCTTT
TRBV5-1,.,.,TRBJ2-1,CASGAGGSYNEQFF,TGCGCCAGCGGGGCAGGAGGGTCCTACAATGAGCAGTTCTTC
TRBV25-1,.,.,TRBJ1-1,CASSDSFRGRGAEAFF,TGTGCCAGCAGTGATTCATTTAGGGGCCGTGGGGCTGAAGCTTTCTTT
TRBV6-2/TRBV6-3,TRBD2,.,TRBJ2-3,CASSYSRLAGASITDTQYF,TGTGCCAGCAGTTACTCGAGGCTAGCGGGGGCCTCCATTACAGATACGCAGTATTTT
TRBV5-1,.,.,TRBJ1-1,CASSLEGHSNTEAFF,TGCGCCAGCAGCCTAGAGGGACACTCGAACACTGAAGCTTTCTTT
TRBV7-2,.,few,TRBJ1-2,CASSLARQINYGYTF,TGTGCCAGCAGCTTAGCTCGTCAGATAAACTATGGCTACACCTTC
TRBV18,TRBD1,.,TRBJ1-5,CASSPDRGFNQPQHF,TGTGCCAGCTCACCGGACAGGGGCTTCAATCAGCCCCAGCATTTT
TRBV7-2,.,.,TRBJ1-4,CASRDGGEKLFF,TGTGCCAGCAGGGATGGGGGGGAAAAACTGTTTTTT
TRBV3-1/TRBV3-2,TRBD2,.,TRBJ2-5,CASSQGGRETQYF,TGTGCCAGCAGCCAGGGCGGGAGGGAGACCCAGTACTTC
TRBV10-3,TRBD1,.,TRBJ2-7,CAITGQGYEQYF,TGTGCCATCACCGGACAGGGTTACGAGCAGTACTTC
TRBV6-5,.,.,TRBJ2-6,CASSHRASGANVLTF,TGTGCCAGCAGCCACAGGGCCTCTGGGGCCAACGTCCTGACTTTC
TRBV7-2,TRBD2,.,TRBJ2-2,CASSQTSGGNTGELFF,TGTGCCAGCAGCCAAACTAGCGGGGGGAACACCGGGGAGCTGTTTTTT
TRBV9,TRBD2,once,TRBJ2-1,CASSVDAGGRSEQFF,TGTGCCAGCAGCGTAGATGCGGGGGGGCGGAGTGAGCAGTTCTTC
TRBV7-9,TRBD1,.,TRBJ2-7,CASTLTDRGLLVDEQYF,TGTGCCAGCACCCTTACTGACAGGGGGCTTTTGGTTGACGAGCAGTACTTC
TRBV12-3/TRBV12-4,.,.,TRBJ2-2,CASSSSTGELFF,TGTGCCAGCAGTTCGAGCACCGGGGAGCTGTTTTTT
TRBV7-2,.,.,TRBJ1-1,CASSLSADTEAFF,TGTGCCAGCAGCTTAAGTGCGGATACTGAAGCTTTCTTT
TRBV19,.,few,TRBJ2-1,CASSIVPSNEQFF,TGTGCCAGTAGTATAGTGCCCAGCAATGAGCAGTTCTTC
TRBV27,TRBD1,.,TRBJ2-3,CASSYEGASTDTQYF,TGTGCCAGCAGTTACGAGGGGGCTAGCACAGATACGCAGTATTTT
TRBV7-9,.,few,TRBJ2-2,CASSLGDGGNTGELFF,TGTGCCAGCAGCTTAGGCGACGGGGGGAACACCGGGGAGCTGTTTTTT
TRBV29-1,.,.,TRBJ1-1,CRYEGGGEAFF,TGCAGGTACGAAGGAGGAGGTGAAGCTTTCTTT
TRBV9,TRBD1,.,TRBJ2-5,CASSESTGGVQTQYF,TGTGCCAGCAGCGAGTCCACAGGGGGCGTACAGACCCAGTACTTC
TRBV11-2,.,.,TRBJ1-1,CASSLGGGNTEAFF,TGTGCCAGCAGCTTAGGAGGGGGGAACACTGAAGCTTTCTTT
TRBV3-1/TRBV3-2,.,.,TRBJ2-7,CASSQGRLQLADEQYF,TGTGCCAGCAGCCAAGGCCGGCTACAGCTGGCCGACGAGCAGTACTTC
TRBV12-3/TRBV12-4,TRBD1,.,TRBJ2-7,CASGDRASYEQYF,TGTGCCAGCGGAGACAGGGCCTCTTACGAGCAGTACTTC
TRBV5-4,.,few,TRBJ1-1,CASSSDQGINTEAFF,TGTGCCAGCAGCTCGGACCAGGGGATAAACACTGAAGCTTTCTTT
TRBV12-5,.,once,TRBJ2-3,CASGPQTPSTDTQYF,TGTGCTAGTGGTCCCCAGACACCGAGCACAGATACGCAGTATTTT
TRBV5-1,.,many,TRBJ2-1,CASSLVGGPYNEQFF,TGCGCCAGCAGCTTGGTCGGGGGACCTTACAATGAGCAGTTCTTC
TRBV18,.,.,TRBJ1-5,CASSPSGNSNQPQHF,TGTGCCAGCTCACCATCGGGAAATAGCAATCAGCCCCAGCATTTT
TRBV6-6,.,.,TRBJ1-6,CASTLDNVPIVALHF,TGTGCCAGCACTTTGGACAATGTACCGATTGTGGCCCTCCACTTT
TRBV7-2,.,.,TRBJ2-7,CASSPGLYEQYF,TGTGCCAGCAGCCCAGGACTCTACGAGCAGTACTTC
TRBV4-3,.,.,TRBJ2-2,CASSQVPGDIIGELFF,TGCGCCAGCAGCCAAGTCCCGGGGGATATCATCGGGGAGCTGTTTTTT
TRBV3-1/TRBV3-2,.,once,TRBJ1-3,CASSQTAFSGNTIYF,TGTGCCAGCAGCCAAACAGCTTTCTCTGGAAACACCATATATTTT
TRBV7-9,.,.,TRBJ2-5,CASSLTRQETQYF,TGTGCCAGCAGCCTGACACGCCAAGAGACCCAGTACTTC
TRBV6-2/TRBV6-3,TRBD1,.,TRBJ2-3,CASSYTDRESTDTQYF,TGTGCCAGCAGTTACACTGACAGGGAAAGTACAGATACGCAGTATTTT
TRBV5-1,.,.,TRBJ2-7,CASSLGDTLYEQYF,TGCGCCAGCAGCTTAGGGGACACTTTATACGAGCAGTACTTC
TRBV5-1,TRBD1,.,TRBJ1-2,CASSFTTGQQNFGYTF,TGCGCCAGCAGCTTCACGACAGGGCAACAAAACTTTGGCTACACCTTC
TRBV19,TRBD1,once,TRBJ2-5,CASNPGTAETQYF,TGTGCCAGTAACCCCGGGACAGCGGAGACCCAGTACTTC
TRBV6-4,.,.,TRBJ1-4,CASSAFTGEKLFF,TGTGCCAGCAGTGCCTTTACAGGGGAAAAACTGTTTTTT
TRBV4-3,.,.,TRBJ1-2,CASSQDSVANYGYTF,TGCGCCAGCAGCCAAGATTCCGTCGCTAACTATGGCTACACCTTC
TRBV5-8,.,.,TRBJ1-6,CASSLRGVDSPLHF,TGTGCCAGCAGCTTGCGGGGTGTGGACTCACCCCTCCACTTT
TRBV10-3,TRBD1,many,TRBJ1-1,CAIKRTGGREAFF,TGTGCCATCAAAAGGACAGGGGGCAGGGAAGCTTTCTTT
TRBV20-1,TRBD2,.,TRBJ2-5,CSATEAGRVETQYF,TGCAGTGCTACTGAAGCGGGGAGGGTAGAGACCCAGTACTTC
TRBV18,.,.,TRBJ1-4,CASSPGGRLATNEKLFF,TGTGCCAGCTCACCAGGCGGCAGACTTGCAACTAATGAAAAACTGTTTTTT
TRBV4-3,.,once,TRBJ1-1,CASSQGFGGHTEAFF,TGCGCCAGCAGCCAAGGGTTCGGCGGCCACACTGAAGCTTTCTTT
TRBV5-1,.,.,TRBJ2-6,CASSFQGYGANVLTF,TGCGCCAGCAGCTTCCAGGGGTACGGGGCCAACGTCCTGACTTTC
TRBV11-2,.,.,TRBJ2-5,CASSLEAQGWTQYF,TGTGCCAGCAGCTTAGAGGCTCAGGGTTGGACCCAGTACTTC
TRBV7-2,.,.,TRBJ2-7,CASSLGGTGTEQYF,TGTGCCAGCAGCTTAGGGGGTACAGGGACCGAGCAGTACTTC
TRBV6-6,TRBD1,.,TRBJ1-2,CASSYSPEGGHTF,TGTGCCAGCAGTTACTCCCCCGAAGGGGGCCACACCTTC
TRBV7-2,.,.,TRBJ1-3,CASSINQVVPGNTIYF,TGTGCCAGCAGCATCAACCAGGTAGTCCCTGGAAACACCATATATTTT
TRBV28,.,.,TRBJ1-2,CASSLMIGSDSANYGYTF,TGTGCCAGCAGTTTAATGATTGGGAGTGACTCAGCTAACTATGGCTACACCTTC